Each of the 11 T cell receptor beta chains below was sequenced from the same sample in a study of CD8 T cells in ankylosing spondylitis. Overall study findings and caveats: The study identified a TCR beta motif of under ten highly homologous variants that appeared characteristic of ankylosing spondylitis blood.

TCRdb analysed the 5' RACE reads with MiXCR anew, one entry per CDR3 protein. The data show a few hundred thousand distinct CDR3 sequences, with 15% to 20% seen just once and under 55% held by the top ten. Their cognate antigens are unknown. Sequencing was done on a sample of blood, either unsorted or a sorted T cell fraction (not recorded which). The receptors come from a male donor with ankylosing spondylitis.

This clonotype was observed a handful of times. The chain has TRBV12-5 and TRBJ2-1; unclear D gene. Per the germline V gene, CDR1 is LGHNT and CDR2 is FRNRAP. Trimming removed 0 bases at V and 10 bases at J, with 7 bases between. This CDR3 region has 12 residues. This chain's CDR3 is CASGLVETEQFF. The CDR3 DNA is TGTGCTAGTGGTTTGGTAGAGACAGAGCAGTTCTTC.

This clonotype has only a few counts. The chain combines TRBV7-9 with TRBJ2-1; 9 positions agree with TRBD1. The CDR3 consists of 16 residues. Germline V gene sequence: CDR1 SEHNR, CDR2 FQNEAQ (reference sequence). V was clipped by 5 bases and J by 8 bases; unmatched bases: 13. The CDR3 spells CASSPTPGTGFYEQFF. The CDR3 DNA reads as TGTGCCAGCAGCCCTACCCCCGGGACAGGGTTTTATGAGCAGTTCTTC.

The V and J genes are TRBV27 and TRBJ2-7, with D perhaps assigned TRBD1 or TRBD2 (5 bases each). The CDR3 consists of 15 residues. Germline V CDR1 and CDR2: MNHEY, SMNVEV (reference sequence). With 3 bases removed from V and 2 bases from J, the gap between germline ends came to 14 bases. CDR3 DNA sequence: TGTGCCAGCAGTTTCTCCGGGGCCGCAGCCTACGAGCAGTACTTC. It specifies CASSFSGAAAYEQYF.

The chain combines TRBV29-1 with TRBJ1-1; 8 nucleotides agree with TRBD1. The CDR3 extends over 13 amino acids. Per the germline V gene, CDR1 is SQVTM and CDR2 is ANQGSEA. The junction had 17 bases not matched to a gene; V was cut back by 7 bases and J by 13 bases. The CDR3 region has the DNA TGCAGCGCAACCCCGGTTGGACAGGGCAAGGATTTCTTT. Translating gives CSATPVGQGKDFF.

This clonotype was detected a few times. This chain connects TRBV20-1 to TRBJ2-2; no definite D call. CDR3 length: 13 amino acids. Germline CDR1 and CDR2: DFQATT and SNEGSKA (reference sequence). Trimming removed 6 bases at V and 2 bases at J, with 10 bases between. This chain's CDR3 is CSARPVNTGELFF. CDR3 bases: TGCAGTGCCCGGCCCGTTAACACCGGGGAGCTGTTTTTT.

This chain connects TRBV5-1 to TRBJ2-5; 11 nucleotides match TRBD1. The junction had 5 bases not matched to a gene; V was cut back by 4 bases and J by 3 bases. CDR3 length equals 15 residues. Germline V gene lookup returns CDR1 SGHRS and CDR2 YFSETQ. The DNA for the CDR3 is TGCGCCAGCAGCCCTTGGGACAGGGGGGAAGAGACCCAGTACTTC. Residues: CASSPWDRGEETQYF.

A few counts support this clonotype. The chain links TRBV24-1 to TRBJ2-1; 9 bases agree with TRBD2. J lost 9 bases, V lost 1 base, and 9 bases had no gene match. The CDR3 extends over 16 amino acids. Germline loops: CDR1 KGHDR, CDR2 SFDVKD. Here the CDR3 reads CATSDLGAGGPGEQFF. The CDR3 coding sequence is TGTGCCACCAGTGATTTAGGTGCGGGAGGGCCTGGTGAGCAGTTCTTC.

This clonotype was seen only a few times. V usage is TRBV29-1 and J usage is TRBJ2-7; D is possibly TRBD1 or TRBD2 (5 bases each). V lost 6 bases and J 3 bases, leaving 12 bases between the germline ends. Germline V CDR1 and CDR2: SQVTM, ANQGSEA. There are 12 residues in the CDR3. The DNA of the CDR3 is TGCAGCGTGGGACCGGAAATCTACGAGCAGTACTTC. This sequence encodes CSVGPEIYEQYF.

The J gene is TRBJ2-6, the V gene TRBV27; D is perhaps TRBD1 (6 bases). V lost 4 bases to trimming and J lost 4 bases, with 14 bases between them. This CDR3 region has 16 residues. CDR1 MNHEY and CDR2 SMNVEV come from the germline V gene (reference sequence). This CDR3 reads CASSSLTGLGANVLTF. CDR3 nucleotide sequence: TGTGCCAGCAGTTCCCTCACAGGGCTGGGGGCCAACGTCCTGACTTTC.

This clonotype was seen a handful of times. CDR3 sequence (DNA): TGTGCCAGCAGTTTCCCTGCAGGGGGCTCGAGTTTCACTGAAGCTTTCTTT. Its protein product is CASSFPAGGSSFTEAFF. V and J are TRBV7-9 and TRBJ1-1; 8 nucleotides align to TRBD1. The CDR3 consists of 17 residues. The junction had 16 bases not matched to a gene; V was cut back by 6 bases and J by 4 bases. The germline CDR1 and CDR2 sequences are SEHNR and FQNEAQ (reference sequence).

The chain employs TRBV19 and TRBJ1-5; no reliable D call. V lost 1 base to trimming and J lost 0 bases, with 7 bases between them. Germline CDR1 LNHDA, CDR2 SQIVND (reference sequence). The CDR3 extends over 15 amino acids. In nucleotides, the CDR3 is TGTGCCAGTAGTATAGCGGGGTATAGCAATCAGCCCCAGCATTTT. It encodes CASSIAGYSNQPQHF.